This TCR beta chain originates from a study of blood T cell repertoires in COVID-19. For the study at large: Acute and convalescent COVID-19 specimens originated in the United States, Italy and Spain. PBMCs, B-cell-depleted T cells, or T cells were the source of the cDNA or gDNA that made up the material.

V shed 6 bases and J 8 bases; nucleotides not matched to a gene: 4. The CDR3 is made up of 14 amino acids. Germline V gene data show CDR1 as SNHLY and CDR2 as FYNNEI. In the study's own analysis: Nucleated cell number was recorded as an estimate derived from reference gene primer amplification. TCRdb keeps only in-frame clones here, not all; method: immunoSEQ multiplex PCR. V, J and clone size were drawn from that table, and D and trimming were deduced from the DNA. Counted here are 43,000 or so clones, approximately 86% occurring once; the ten biggest clones make up roughly 9.3%. This clonotype was sampled from an elderly woman with active COVID-19. The J gene is TRBJ2-3, the V gene TRBV2; 14 bases match TRBD2. The source material was peripheral blood. The CDR3 sequence: CASRTSGGAGTQYF. The CDR3 DNA follows: TGTGCCAGCAGGACTAGCGGGGGGGCCGGTACGCAGTATTTT.